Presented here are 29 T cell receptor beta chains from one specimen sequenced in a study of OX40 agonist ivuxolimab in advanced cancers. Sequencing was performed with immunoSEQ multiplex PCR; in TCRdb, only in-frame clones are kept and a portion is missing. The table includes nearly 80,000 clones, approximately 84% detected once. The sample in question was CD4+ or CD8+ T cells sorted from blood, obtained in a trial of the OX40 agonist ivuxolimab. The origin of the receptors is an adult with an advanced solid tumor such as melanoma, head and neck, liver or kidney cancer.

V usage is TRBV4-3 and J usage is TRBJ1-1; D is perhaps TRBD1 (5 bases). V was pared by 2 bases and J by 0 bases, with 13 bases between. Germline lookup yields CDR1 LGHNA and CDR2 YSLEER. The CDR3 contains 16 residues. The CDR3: CASSQPLRGMNTEAFF. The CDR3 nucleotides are TGCGCCAGCAGCCAACCCCTCCGGGGCATGAACACTGAAGCTTTCTTT.

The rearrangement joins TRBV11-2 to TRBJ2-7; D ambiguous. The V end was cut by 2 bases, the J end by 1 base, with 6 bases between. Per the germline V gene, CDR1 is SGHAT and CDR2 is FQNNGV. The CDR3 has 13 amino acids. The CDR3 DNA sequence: TGTGCCAGCAGCTTAACCTTTTCCTACGAGCAGTACTTC. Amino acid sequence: CASSLTFSYEQYF. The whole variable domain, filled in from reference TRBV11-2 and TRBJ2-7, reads EAGVAQSPRYKIIEKRQSVAFWCNPISGHATLYWYQQILGQGPKLLIQFQNNGVVDDSQLPKDRFSAERLKGVDSTLKIQPAKLEDSAVYLCASSLTFSYEQYFGPGTRLTVT.

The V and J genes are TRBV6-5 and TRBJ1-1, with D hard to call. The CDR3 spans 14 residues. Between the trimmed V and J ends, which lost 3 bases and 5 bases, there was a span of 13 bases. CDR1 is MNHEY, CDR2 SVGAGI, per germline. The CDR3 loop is CASSYDSWGTEAFF. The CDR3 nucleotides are TGTGCCAGCAGTTATGACTCCTGGGGAACTGAAGCTTTCTTT.

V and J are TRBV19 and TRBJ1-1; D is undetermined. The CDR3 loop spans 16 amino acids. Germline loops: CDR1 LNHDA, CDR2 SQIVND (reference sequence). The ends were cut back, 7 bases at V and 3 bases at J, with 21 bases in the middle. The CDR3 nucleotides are TGTGCCAGTACCAGCCCTGGGTCTCCGAGGGACACTGAAGCTTTCTTT. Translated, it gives CASTSPGSPRDTEAFF.

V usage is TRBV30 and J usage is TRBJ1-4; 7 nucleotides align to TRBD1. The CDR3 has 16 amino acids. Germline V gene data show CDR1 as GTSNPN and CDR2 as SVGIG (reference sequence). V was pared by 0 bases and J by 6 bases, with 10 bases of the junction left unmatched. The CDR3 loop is CAWSVNRGWVDEKLFF. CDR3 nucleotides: TGTGCCTGGAGTGTAAACAGGGGCTGGGTGGATGAAAAACTGTTTTTT.

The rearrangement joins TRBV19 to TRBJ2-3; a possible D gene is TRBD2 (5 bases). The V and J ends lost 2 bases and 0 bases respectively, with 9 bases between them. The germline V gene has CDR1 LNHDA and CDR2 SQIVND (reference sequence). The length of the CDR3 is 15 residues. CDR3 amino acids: CASSIQRTSTDTQYF. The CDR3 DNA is TGTGCCAGTAGTATACAACGGACTAGCACAGATACGCAGTATTTT.

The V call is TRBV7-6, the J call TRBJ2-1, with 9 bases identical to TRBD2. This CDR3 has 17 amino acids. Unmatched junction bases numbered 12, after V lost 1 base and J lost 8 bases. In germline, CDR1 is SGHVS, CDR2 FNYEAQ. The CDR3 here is CASSLVGRASGNYEQFF. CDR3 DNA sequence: TGTGCCAGCAGCTTAGTAGGTCGGGCTAGCGGGAACTATGAGCAGTTCTTC.

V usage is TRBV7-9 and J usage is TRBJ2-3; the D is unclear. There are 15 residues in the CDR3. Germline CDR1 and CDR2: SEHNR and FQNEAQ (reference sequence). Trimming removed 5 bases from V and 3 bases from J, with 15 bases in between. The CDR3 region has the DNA TGTGCCAGCAGCCCGATGGCAACTCTAACAGATACGCAGTATTTT. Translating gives CASSPMATLTDTQYF.

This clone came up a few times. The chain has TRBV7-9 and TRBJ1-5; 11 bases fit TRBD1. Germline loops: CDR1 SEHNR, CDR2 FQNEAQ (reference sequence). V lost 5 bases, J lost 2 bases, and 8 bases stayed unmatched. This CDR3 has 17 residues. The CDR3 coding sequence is TGTGCCAGCAGCAGGACAGGGGGCGGGGTGGGCAATCAGCCCCAGCATTTT. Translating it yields CASSRTGGGVGNQPQHF. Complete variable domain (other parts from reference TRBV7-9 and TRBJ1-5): DTGVSQNPRHKITKRGQNVTFRCDPISEHNRLYWYRQTLGQGPEFLTYFQNEAQLEKSRLLSDRFSAERPKGSFSTLEIQRTEQGDSAMYLCASSRTGGGVGNQPQHFGDGTRLSIL.

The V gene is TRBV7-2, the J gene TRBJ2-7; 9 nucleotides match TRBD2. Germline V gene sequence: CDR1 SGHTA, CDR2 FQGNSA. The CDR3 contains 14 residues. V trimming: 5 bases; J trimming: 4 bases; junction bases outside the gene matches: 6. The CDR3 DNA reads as TGTGCCAGCAGCCCGCGGGGGGGAAGATACGAGCAGTACTTC. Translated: CASSPRGGRYEQYF.

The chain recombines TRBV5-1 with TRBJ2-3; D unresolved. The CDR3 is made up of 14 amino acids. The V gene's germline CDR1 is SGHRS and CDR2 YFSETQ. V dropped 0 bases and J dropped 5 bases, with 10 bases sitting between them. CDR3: CASSLEVKGDTQYF. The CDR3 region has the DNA TGCGCCAGCAGCTTGGAGGTGAAGGGAGATACGCAGTATTTT.

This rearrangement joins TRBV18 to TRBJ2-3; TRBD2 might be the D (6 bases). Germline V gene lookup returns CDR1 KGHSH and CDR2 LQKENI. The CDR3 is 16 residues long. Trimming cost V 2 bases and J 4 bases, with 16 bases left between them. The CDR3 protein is CASSPWPGEGSDTQYF. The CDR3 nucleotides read TGTGCCAGCTCACCATGGCCGGGAGAAGGATCAGATACGCAGTATTTT.

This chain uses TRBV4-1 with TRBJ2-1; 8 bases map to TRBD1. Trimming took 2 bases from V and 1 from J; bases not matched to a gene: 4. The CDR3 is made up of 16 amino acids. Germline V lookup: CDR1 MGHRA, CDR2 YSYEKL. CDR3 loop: CASSQPGQGSYNEQFF. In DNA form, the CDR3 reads TGCGCCAGCAGCCAACCCGGACAGGGTTCCTACAATGAGCAGTTCTTC.

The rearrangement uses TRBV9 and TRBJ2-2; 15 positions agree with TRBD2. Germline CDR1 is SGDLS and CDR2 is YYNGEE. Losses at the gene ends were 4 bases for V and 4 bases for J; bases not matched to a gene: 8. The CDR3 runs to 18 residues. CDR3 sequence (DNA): TGTGCCAGCAGCTACGGACTAGCGGGGGGGCCTGGCACCGGGGAGCTGTTTTTT. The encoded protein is CASSYGLAGGPGTGELFF. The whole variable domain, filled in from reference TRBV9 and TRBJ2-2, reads DSGVTQTPKHLITATGQRVTLRCSPRSGDLSVYWYQQSLDQGLQFLIQYYNGEERAKGNILERFSAQQFPDLHSELNLSSLELGDSALYFCASSYGLAGGPGTGELFFGEGSRLTVL.

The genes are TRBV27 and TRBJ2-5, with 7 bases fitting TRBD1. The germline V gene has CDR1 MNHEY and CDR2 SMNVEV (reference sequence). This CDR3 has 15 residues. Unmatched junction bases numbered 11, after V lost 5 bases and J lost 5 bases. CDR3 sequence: CASSPYSTGSETQYF. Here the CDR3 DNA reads TGTGCCAGCAGTCCCTACTCGACAGGGAGTGAGACCCAGTACTTC.

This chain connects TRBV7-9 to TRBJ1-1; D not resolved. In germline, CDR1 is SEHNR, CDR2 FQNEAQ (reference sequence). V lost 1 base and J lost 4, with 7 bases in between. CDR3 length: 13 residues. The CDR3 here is CASSLERSTEAFF. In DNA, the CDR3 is TGTGCCAGCAGCTTAGAGAGGTCCACTGAAGCTTTCTTT.

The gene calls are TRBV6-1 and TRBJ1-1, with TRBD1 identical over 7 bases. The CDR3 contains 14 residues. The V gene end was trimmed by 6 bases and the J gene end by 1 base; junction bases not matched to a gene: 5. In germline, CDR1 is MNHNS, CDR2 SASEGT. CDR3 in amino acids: CASSMDRTNTEAFF. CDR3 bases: TGTGCCAGCAGCATGGACAGGACGAACACTGAAGCTTTCTTT.

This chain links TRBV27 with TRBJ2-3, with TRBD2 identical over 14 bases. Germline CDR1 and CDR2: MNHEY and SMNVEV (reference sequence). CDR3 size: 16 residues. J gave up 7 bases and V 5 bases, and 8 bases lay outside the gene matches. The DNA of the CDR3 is TGTGCCAGCAGTCGACCCGGGACTAGCGGGGGAAATACGCAGTATTTT. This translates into CASSRPGTSGGNTQYF.

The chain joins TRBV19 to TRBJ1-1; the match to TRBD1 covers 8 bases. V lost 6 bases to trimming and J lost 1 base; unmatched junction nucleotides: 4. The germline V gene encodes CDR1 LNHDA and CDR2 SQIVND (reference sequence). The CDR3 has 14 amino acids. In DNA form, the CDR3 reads TGTGCCAGTAGATATGGACAGGGGAACACTGAAGCTTTCTTT. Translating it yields CASRYGQGNTEAFF.

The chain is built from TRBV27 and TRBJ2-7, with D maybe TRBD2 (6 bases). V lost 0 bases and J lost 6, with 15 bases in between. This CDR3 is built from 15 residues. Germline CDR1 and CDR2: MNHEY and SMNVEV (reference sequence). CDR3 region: CASSLSEGTTLEQYF. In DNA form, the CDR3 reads TGTGCCAGCAGTTTATCGGAGGGGACCACCCTCGAGCAGTACTTC.

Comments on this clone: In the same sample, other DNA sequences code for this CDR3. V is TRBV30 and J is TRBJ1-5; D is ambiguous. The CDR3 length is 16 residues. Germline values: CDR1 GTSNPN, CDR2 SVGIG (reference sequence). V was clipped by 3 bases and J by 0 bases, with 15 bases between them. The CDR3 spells CAWRDARGFSNQPQHF. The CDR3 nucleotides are TGTGCCTGGAGGGACGCCCGGGGATTTAGCAATCAGCCCCAGCATTTT.

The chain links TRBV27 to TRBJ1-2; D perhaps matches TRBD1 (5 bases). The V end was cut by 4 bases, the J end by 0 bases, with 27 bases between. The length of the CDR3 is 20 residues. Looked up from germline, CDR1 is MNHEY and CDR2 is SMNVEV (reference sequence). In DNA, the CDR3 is TGTGCCAGCAGTTCCCGCCCTCCACGCAGGGCTCTACCTACTAACTATGGCTACACCTTC. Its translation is CASSSRPPRRALPTNYGYTF.

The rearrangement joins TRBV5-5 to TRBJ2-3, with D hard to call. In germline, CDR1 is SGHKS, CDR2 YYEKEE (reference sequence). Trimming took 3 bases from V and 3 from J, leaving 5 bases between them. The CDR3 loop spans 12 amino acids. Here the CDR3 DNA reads TGTGCCAGCAGCTCGGGTACAGATACGCAGTATTTT. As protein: CASSSGTDTQYF.

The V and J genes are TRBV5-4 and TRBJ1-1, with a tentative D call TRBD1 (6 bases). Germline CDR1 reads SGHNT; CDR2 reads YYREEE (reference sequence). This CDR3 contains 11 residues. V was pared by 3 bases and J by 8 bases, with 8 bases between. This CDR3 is CASSYGTEAFF. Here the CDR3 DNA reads TGTGCCAGCAGCTATGGGACAGAAGCTTTCTTT.

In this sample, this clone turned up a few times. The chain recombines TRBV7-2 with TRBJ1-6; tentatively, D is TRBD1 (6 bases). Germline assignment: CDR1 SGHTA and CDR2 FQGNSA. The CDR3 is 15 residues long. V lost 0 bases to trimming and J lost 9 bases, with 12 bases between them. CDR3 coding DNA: TGTGCCAGCAGCTTAGCTAGGCAGGACAGTTCACCCCTCCACTTT. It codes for CASSLARQDSSPLHF.

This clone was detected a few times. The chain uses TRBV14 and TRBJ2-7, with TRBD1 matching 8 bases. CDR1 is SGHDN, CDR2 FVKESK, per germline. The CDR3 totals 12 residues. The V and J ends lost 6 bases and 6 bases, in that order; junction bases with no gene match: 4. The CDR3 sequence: CASSFGQGEQYF. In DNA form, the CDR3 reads TGTGCCAGCAGTTTCGGACAGGGCGAGCAGTACTTC. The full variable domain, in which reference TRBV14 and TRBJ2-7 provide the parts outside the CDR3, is EAGVTQFPSHSVIEKGQTVTLRCDPISGHDNLYWYRRVMGKEIKFLLHFVKESKQDESGMPNNRFLAERTGGTYSTLKVQPAELEDSGVYFCASSFGQGEQYFGPGTRLTVT.

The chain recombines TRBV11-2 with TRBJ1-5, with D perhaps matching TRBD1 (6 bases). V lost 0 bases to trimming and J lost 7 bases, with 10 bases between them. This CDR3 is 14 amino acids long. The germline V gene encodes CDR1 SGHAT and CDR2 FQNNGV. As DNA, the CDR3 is TGTGCCAGCAGCTTAGAGGGGGCCGGCCAGCCCCAGCATTTT. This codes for CASSLEGAGQPQHF.

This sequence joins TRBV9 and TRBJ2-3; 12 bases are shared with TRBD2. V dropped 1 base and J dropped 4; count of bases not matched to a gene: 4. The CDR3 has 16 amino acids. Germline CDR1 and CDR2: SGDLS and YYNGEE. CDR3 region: CASSVSGLAGPDTQYF. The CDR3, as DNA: TGTGCCAGCAGCGTATCTGGACTAGCGGGGCCAGATACGCAGTATTTT.

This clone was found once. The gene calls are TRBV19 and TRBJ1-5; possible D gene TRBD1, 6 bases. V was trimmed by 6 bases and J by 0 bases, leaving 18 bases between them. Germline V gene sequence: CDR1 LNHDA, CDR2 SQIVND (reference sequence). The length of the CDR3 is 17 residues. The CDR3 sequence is CASSKNPRQDSNQPQHF. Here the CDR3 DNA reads TGTGCCAGTAGCAAGAACCCGCGACAGGATAGCAATCAGCCCCAGCATTTT.